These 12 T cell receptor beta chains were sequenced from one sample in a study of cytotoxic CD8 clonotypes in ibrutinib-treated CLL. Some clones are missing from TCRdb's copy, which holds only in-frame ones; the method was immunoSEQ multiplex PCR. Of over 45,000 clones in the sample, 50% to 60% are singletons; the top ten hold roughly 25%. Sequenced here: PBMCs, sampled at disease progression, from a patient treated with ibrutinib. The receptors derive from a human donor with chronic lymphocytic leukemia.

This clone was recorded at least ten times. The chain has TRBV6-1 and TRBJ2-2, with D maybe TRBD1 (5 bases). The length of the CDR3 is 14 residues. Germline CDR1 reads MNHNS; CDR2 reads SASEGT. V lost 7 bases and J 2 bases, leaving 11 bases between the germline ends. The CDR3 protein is CASIGRVNTGELFF. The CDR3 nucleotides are TGTGCCAGCATTGGCAGGGTAAACACCGGGGAGCTGTTTTTT.

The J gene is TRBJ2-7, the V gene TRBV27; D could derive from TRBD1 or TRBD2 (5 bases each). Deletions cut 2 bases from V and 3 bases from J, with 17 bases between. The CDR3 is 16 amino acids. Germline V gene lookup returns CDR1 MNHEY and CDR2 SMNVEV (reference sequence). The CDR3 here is CASSLNRHWDGYEQYF. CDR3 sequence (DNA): TGTGCCAGCAGTTTAAATCGGCATTGGGACGGCTACGAGCAGTACTTC.

The CDR3 sequence is CAWSGGSARISYEQYF. CDR3 in DNA: TGTGCCTGGAGTGGGGGTTCTGCGAGAATCTCCTACGAGCAGTACTTC. This chain links TRBV30 with TRBJ2-7; D is unresolved. The germline V gene encodes CDR1 GTSNPN and CDR2 SVGIG (reference sequence). There are 16 residues in the CDR3. Trimming removed 1 base from V and 0 bases from J, with 16 bases in between.

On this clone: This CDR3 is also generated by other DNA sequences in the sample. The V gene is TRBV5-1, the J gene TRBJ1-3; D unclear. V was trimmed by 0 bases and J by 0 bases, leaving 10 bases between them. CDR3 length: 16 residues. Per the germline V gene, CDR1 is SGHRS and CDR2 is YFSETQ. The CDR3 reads CASSLVGLSSGNTIYF. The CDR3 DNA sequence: TGCGCCAGCAGCTTGGTTGGCCTTTCCTCTGGAAACACCATATATTTT.

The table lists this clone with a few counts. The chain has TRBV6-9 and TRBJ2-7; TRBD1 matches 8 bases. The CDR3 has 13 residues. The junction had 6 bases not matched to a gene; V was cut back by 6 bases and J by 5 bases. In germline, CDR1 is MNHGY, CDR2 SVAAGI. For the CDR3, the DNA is TGTGCCAGCAGCTGGGACAGGACCAACGAGCAGTACTTC. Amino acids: CASSWDRTNEQYF.

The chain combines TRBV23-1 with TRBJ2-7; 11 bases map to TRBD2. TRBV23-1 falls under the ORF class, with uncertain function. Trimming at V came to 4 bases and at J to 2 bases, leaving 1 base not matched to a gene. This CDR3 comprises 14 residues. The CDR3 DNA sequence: TGCGCCAGCAGTCTACTAGCGGGAGCCTACGAGCAGTACTTC. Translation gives CASSLLAGAYEQYF.

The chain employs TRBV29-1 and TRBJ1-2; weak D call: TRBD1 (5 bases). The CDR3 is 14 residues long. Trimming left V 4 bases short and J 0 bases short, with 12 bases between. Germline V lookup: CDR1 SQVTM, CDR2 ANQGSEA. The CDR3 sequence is CSVGMGLTNYGYTF. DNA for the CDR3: TGCAGCGTTGGTATGGGGCTAACTAACTATGGCTACACCTTC.

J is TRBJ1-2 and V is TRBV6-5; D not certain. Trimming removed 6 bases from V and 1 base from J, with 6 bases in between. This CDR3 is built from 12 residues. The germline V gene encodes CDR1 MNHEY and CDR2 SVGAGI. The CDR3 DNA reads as TGTGCCAGCAGCCGGCTTAACTATGGCTACACCTTC. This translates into CASSRLNYGYTF.

Here the CDR3 reads CASTTGTSGAQETQYF. CDR3 in DNA: TGTGCCAGCACGACCGGGACATCGGGAGCACAAGAGACCCAGTACTTC. The chain carries TRBV11-3 and TRBJ2-5, with D perhaps matching TRBD1 or TRBD2 (6 bases each). Germline V gene sequence: CDR1 SGHNT, CDR2 YENEEA. The CDR3 consists of 16 residues. V was trimmed by 7 bases and J by 2 bases, leaving 20 bases between them.

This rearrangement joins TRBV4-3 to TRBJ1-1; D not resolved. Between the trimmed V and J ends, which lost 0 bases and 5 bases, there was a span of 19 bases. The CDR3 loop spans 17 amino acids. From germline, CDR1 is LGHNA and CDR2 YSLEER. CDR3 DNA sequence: TGCGCCAGCAGCCAAGATTTATTTTGGGATGAGGAGACTGAAGCTTTCTTT. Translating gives CASSQDLFWDEETEAFF.

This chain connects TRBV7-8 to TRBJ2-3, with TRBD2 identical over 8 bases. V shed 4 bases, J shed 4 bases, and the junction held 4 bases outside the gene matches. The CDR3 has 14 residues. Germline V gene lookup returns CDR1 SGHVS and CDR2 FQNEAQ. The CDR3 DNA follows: TGTGCCAGCAGCTCCCGGGAGGGTGCAGATACGCAGTATTTT. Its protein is CASSSREGADTQYF. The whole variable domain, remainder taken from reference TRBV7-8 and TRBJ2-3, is GAGVSQSPRYKVAKRGQDVALRCDPISGHVSLFWYQQALGQGPEFLTYFQNEAQLDKSGLPSDRFFAERPEGSVSTLKIQRTQQEDSAVYLCASSSREGADTQYFGPGTRLTVL.

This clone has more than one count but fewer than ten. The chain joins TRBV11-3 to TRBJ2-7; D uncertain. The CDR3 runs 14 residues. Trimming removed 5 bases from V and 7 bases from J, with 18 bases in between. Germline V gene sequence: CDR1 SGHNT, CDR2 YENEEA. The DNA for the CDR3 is TGTGCCAGCAGCCTAAGGGCTGGGTTGAGGGAGCAGTACTTC. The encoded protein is CASSLRAGLREQYF.